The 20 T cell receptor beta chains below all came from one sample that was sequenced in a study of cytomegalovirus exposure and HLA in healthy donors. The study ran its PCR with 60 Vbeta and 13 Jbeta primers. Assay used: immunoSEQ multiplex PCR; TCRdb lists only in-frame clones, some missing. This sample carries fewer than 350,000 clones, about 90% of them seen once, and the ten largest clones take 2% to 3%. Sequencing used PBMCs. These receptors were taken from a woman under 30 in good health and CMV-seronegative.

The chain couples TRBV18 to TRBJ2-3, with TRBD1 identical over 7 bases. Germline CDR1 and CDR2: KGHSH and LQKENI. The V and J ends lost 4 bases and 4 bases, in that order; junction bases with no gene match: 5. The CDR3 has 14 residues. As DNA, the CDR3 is TGTGCCAGCTCACAGAGACAGGGACCAGATACGCAGTATTTT. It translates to CASSQRQGPDTQYF.

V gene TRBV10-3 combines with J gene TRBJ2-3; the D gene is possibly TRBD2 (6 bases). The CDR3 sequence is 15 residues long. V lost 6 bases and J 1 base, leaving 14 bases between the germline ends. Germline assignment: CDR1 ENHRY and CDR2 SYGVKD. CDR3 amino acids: CAIRLGLLGTDTQYF. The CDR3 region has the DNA TGTGCCATCAGGTTGGGACTTCTGGGCACAGATACGCAGTATTTT.

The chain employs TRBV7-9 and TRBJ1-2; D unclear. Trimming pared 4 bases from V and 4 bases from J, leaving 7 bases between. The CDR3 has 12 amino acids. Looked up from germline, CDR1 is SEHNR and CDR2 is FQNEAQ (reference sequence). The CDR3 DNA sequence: TGTGCCAGCAGCTCCGGAGGCTATGGCTACACCTTC. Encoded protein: CASSSGGYGYTF.

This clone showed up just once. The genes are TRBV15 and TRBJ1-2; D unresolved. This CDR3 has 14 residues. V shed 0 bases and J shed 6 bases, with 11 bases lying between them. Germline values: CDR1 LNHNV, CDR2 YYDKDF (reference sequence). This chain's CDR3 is CATSRDEGHDGYTF. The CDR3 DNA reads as TGTGCCACCAGCAGAGATGAGGGCCATGATGGCTACACCTTC.

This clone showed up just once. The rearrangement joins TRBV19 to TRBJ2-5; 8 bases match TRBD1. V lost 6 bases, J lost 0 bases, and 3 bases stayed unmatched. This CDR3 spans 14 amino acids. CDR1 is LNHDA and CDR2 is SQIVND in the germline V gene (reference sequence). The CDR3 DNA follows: TGTGCCAGTAGCCGACAGGGGTACCAAGAGACCCAGTACTTC. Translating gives CASSRQGYQETQYF.

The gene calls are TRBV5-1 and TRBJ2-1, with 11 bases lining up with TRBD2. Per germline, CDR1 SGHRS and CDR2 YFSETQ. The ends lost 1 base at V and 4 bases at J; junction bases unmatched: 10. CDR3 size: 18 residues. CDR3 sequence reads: CASSLPKMGTSGYNEQFF. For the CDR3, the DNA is TGCGCCAGCAGCTTGCCCAAGATGGGGACTAGCGGATACAATGAGCAGTTCTTC.

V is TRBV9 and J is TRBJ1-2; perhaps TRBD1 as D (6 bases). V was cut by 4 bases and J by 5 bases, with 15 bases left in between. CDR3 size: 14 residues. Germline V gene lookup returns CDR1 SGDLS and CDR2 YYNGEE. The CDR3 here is CASSPPGTPYGYTF. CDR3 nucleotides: TGTGCCAGCAGCCCCCCCGGGACACCTTATGGCTACACCTTC.

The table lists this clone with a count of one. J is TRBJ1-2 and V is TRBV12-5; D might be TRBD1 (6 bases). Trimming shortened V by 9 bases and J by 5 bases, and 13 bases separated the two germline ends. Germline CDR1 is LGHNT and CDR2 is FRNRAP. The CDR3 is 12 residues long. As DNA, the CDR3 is TGTGCTAGCTCCCCCAGGGGTTATGGCTACACCTTC. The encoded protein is CASSPRGYGYTF.

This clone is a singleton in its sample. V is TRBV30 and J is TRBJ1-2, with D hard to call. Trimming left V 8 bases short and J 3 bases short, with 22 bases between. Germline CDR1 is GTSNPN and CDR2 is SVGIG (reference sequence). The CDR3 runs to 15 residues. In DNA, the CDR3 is TGTGCCCTAGCTCTCCGGGCCCTTTCGGACTATGGCTACACCTTC. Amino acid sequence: CALALRALSDYGYTF. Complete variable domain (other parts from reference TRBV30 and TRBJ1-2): SQTIHQWPATLVQPVGSPLSLECTVEGTSNPNLYWYRQAAGRGLQLLFYSVGIGQISSEVPQNLSASRPQDRQFILSSKKLLLSDSGFYLCALALRALSDYGYTFGSGTRLTVV.

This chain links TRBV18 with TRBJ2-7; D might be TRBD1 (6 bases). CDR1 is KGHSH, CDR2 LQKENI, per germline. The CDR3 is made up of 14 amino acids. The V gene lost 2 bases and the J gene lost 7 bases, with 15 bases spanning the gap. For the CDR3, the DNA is TGTGCCAGCTCACCATCAGGGGTCCCAGAGGAGCAGTACTTC. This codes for CASSPSGVPEEQYF.

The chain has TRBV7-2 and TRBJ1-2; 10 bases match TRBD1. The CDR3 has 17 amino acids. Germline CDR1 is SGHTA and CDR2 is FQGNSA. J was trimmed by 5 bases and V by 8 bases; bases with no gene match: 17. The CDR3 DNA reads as TGTGCCAGCTCCACCAGGAGCCGGGACAGGGGTCGGTATGGCTACACCTTC. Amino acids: CASSTRSRDRGRYGYTF.

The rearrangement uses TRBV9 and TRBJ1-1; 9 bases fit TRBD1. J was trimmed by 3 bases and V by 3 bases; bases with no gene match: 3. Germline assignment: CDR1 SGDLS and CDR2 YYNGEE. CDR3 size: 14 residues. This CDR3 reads CASSAGTGHTEAFF. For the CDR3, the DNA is TGTGCCAGCAGCGCCGGGACAGGGCACACTGAAGCTTTCTTT. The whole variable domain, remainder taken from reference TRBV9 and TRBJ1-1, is DSGVTQTPKHLITATGQRVTLRCSPRSGDLSVYWYQQSLDQGLQFLIQYYNGEERAKGNILERFSAQQFPDLHSELNLSSLELGDSALYFCASSAGTGHTEAFFGQGTRLTVV.

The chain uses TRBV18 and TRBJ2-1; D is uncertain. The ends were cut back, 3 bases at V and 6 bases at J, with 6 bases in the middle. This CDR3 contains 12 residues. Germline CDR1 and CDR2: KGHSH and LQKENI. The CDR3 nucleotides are TGTGCCAGCTCACCGGCACCCAATGAGCAGTTCTTC. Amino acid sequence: CASSPAPNEQFF.

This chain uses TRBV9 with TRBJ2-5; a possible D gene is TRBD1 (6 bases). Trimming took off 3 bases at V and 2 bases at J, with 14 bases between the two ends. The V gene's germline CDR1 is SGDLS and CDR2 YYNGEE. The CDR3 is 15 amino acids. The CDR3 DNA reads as TGTGCCAGCAGCGCGCGGACAGTAGCTCAAGAGACCCAGTACTTC. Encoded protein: CASSARTVAQETQYF.

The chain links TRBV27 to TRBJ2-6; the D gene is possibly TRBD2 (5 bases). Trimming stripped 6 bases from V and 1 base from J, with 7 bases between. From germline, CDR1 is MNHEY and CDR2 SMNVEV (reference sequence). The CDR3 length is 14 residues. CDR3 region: CASREGSGANVLTF. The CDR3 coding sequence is TGTGCCAGCAGAGAGGGTTCTGGGGCCAACGTCCTGACTTTC.

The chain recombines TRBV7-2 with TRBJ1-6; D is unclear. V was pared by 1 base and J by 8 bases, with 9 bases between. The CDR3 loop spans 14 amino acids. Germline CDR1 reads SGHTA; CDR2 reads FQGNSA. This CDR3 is CASSLERAYSPLHF. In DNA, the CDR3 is TGTGCCAGCAGCTTAGAGAGGGCTTATTCACCCCTCCACTTT.

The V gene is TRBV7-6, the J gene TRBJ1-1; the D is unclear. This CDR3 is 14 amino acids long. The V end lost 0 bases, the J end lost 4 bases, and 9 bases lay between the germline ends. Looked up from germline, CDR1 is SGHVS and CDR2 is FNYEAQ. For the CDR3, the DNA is TGTGCCAGCAGCTTAGCTGAGGGATCCACTGAAGCTTTCTTT. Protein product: CASSLAEGSTEAFF.

The CDR3 DNA reads TGTGCCAGCAGCTTGTGGCAACATCAGCCCCAGCATTTT. Amino acid sequence: CASSLWQHQPQHF. This sequence joins TRBV5-6 and TRBJ1-5; D is uncertain. V dropped 1 base and J dropped 5 bases, with 7 bases sitting between them. CDR3 length: 13 amino acids. Germline CDR1 and CDR2: SGHDT and YYEEEE.

CDR3 loop: CASSLGQGAADTQYF. The CDR3 coding sequence is TGCGCCAGCAGCCTCGGACAGGGGGCAGCAGATACGCAGTATTTT. The V and J genes are TRBV5-1 and TRBJ2-3; TRBD1 matches at 11 bases. This CDR3 contains 15 residues. The V segment lost 4 bases and the J segment 4 bases; nucleotides outside the gene matches: 5. In germline, CDR1 is SGHRS, CDR2 YFSETQ.

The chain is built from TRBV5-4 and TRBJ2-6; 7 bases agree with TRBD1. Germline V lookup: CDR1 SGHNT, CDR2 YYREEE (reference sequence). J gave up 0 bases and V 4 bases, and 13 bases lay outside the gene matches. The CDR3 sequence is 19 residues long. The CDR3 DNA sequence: TGTGCCAGCAGCCCGACCTTGACAGGGATTTACTCTGGGGCCAACGTCCTGACTTTC. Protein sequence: CASSPTLTGIYSGANVLTF.